The count of the clone carrying this T cell receptor beta chain is one. Its antigen is unknown. This entry comes from a study of blood T cells in healthy people across ages. Notes on the study in general: Nothing was known about donor CMV status, and this possibly confounded expanded clonotype changes.

For the second PCR, which ran for roughly 6 to 12 cycles, a sample-barcoded 5' primer and a J-beta primer mix were used. TCRdb ran MiXCR on the 5' RACE reads and lists one entry per CDR3 protein. The sample records over a million distinct CDR3 sequences, approximately 59% being singletons. CDR1 is MNHEY, CDR2 SVGAGI, per germline. The CDR3 contains 13 residues. Deletions cut 5 bases from V and 4 bases from J, with 11 bases between. V is TRBV6-5 and J is TRBJ1-2; perhaps TRBD1 as D (6 bases). Sequencing was done on a sample of blood. The TCR sequence derives from a man between 18 and 29 years old in good health. CDR3 DNA sequence: TGTGCCAGCAGTGACAGGTTATCCTATGGCTACACCTTC. It codes for CASSDRLSYGYTF.